Presented here are 21 T cell receptor beta chains from one specimen sequenced in a study of blood T cell repertoires in COVID-19. Method: immunoSEQ multiplex PCR; TCRdb's copy keeps in-frame clones and lacks some. The sample shows fewer than 120,000 clones, over 65% of them seen only once. Input material: peripheral blood. These receptors all stem from a woman older than 75 with acute or convalescent COVID-19.

The chain is built from TRBV9 and TRBJ1-1; D unclear. CDR3 size: 14 residues. Trimming shortened V by 2 bases and J by 1 base, and 9 bases separated the two germline ends. CDR1 and CDR2 from the germline V gene are SGDLS and YYNGEE. CDR3 loop: CASSVMQSNTEAFF. CDR3 bases: TGTGCCAGCAGCGTGATGCAGTCGAACACTGAAGCTTTCTTT.

V usage is TRBV11-2 and J usage is TRBJ2-6; D not certain. This CDR3 is 14 amino acids long. Germline lookup yields CDR1 SGHAT and CDR2 FQNNGV. With 5 bases removed from V and 0 bases from J, the gap between germline ends came to 5 bases. CDR3 region: CASSENSGANVLTF. DNA of the CDR3: TGTGCCAGCAGCGAGAACTCTGGGGCCAACGTCCTGACTTTC.

The chain employs TRBV28 and TRBJ1-6; D remains ambiguous. The CDR3 length is 17 residues. Trimming cost V 4 bases and J 4 bases, with 17 bases left between them. CDR1 and CDR2 from the germline V gene are MDHEN and SYDVKM. This CDR3 reads CASSSSDSSYYNSPLHF. The DNA of the CDR3 is TGTGCCAGCAGTTCCTCGGACTCTTCCTATTATAATTCACCCCTCCACTTT.

The genes are TRBV30 and TRBJ2-5, with D possibly being TRBD2 (5 bases). The CDR3 spans 12 residues. Trimming pared 8 bases from V and 5 bases from J, leaving 15 bases between. In germline, CDR1 is GTSNPN, CDR2 SVGIG (reference sequence). This CDR3 reads CAGRGTGETQYF. CDR3 nucleotide sequence: TGTGCCGGTCGGGGTACCGGGGAGACCCAGTACTTC.

The chain carries TRBV7-9 and TRBJ2-5; perhaps TRBD1 as D (5 bases). The CDR3 is 14 residues long. Trimming stripped 4 bases from V and 4 bases from J, with 13 bases between. Per germline, CDR1 SEHNR and CDR2 FQNEAQ (reference sequence). The CDR3 DNA reads TGTGCCAGCAGCTCCCCAGGGTTGCGAGAGACCCAGTACTTC. It yields the protein CASSSPGLRETQYF.

The CDR3 DNA sequence: TGTGCCTGGAGTGTGGGCAGGGAGACCCAGTACTTC. Its protein is CAWSVGRETQYF. The rearrangement uses TRBV30 and TRBJ2-5; the D is unclear. The ends were cut back, 0 bases at V and 5 bases at J, with 7 bases in the middle. The CDR3 runs to 12 residues. Germline V gene data show CDR1 as GTSNPN and CDR2 as SVGIG (reference sequence).

The genes are TRBV6-5 and TRBJ1-1; TRBD1 aligns across 7 bases. The trim removed 6 bases at V and 1 base at J, leaving 5 bases unmatched. The CDR3 extends over 14 amino acids. The germline gives CDR1 MNHEY, CDR2 SVGAGI. CDR3: CASRIQGWNTEAFF. The CDR3 DNA sequence: TGTGCCAGCAGAATACAGGGGTGGAACACTGAAGCTTTCTTT.

This clone was picked up a small number of times. The CDR3 coding sequence is TGTGCCTGTTCTATGGGCCAAGCGGGGAACACCGGGGAGCTGTTTTTT. Its protein product is CACSMGQAGNTGELFF. The genes are TRBV7-3 and TRBJ2-2, with TRBD2 as a possible D gene (6 bases). In germline, CDR1 is SGHTA, CDR2 FQGTGA. V gave up 11 bases and J gave up 1 base, with 20 bases separating them. The CDR3 sequence is 16 residues long.

This clone turned up a few times. The chain combines TRBV18 with TRBJ1-1; 10 bases are shared with TRBD1. CDR3 length: 16 amino acids. V lost 2 bases to trimming and J lost 4 bases; unmatched junction nucleotides: 7. From germline, CDR1 is KGHSH and CDR2 LQKENI. CDR3 nucleotides: TGTGCCAGCTCACCAGCAGACAGGGGGCTGAGCACTGAAGCTTTCTTT. This codes for CASSPADRGLSTEAFF. The variable domain in full, completed from reference TRBV18 and TRBJ1-1, reads NAGVMQNPRHLVRRRGQEARLRCSPMKGHSHVYWYRQLPEEGLKFMVYLQKENIIDESGMPKERFSAEFPKEGPSILRIQQVVRGDSAAYFCASSPADRGLSTEAFFGQGTRLTVV.

This sequence joins TRBV7-2 and TRBJ1-2; 8 positions match TRBD1. V dropped 6 bases and J dropped 6; count of bases not matched to a gene: 6. The CDR3 totals 13 residues. CDR1 and CDR2 from the germline V gene are SGHTA and FQGNSA. This chain's CDR3 is CASSQQGDNGYTF. The CDR3 nucleotides are TGTGCCAGCAGTCAACAGGGGGACAATGGCTACACCTTC. The whole variable domain, remainder taken from reference TRBV7-2 and TRBJ1-2, is GAGVSQSPSNKVTEKGKDVELRCDPISGHTALYWYRQSLGQGLEFLIYFQGNSAPDKSGLPSDRFSAERTGGSVSTLTIQRTQQEDSAVYLCASSQQGDNGYTFGSGTRLTVV.

This chain joins TRBV27 and TRBJ1-5, with D possibly matching TRBD1 (6 bases). Germline V gene sequence: CDR1 MNHEY, CDR2 SMNVEV (reference sequence). The CDR3 consists of 15 residues. V lost 6 bases to trimming and J lost 6 bases, with 18 bases between them. CDR3 sequence: CASRPDRRMLQPQHF. The CDR3 region has the DNA TGTGCCAGCAGACCAGACAGGCGGATGCTTCAGCCCCAGCATTTT.

CDR3 coding DNA: TGTGCCAGCAGCGTAGAACACCTTAATAACAATGAGCAGTTCTTC. Translated, it gives CASSVEHLNNNEQFF. The V call is TRBV9, the J call TRBJ2-1; no clear D. Trimming took 0 bases from V and 5 from J, leaving 12 bases between them. Germline V gives CDR1 SGDLS, CDR2 YYNGEE. The CDR3 covers 15 residues. The full variable domain, its missing parts supplied by reference TRBV9 and TRBJ2-1, is DSGVTQTPKHLITATGQRVTLRCSPRSGDLSVYWYQQSLDQGLQFLIQYYNGEERAKGNILERFSAQQFPDLHSELNLSSLELGDSALYFCASSVEHLNNNEQFFGPGTRLTVL.

The chain has TRBV2 and TRBJ1-1; tentative D call: TRBD1 (5 bases). CDR3 length: 15 residues. Germline values: CDR1 SNHLY, CDR2 FYNNEI. The V end was cut by 2 bases, the J end by 6 bases, with 16 bases between. The CDR3 DNA follows: TGTGCCAGCAGTGAATTCCGGGGGGAGGTCGCTGAAGCTTTCTTT. This encodes CASSEFRGEVAEAFF.

The chain uses TRBV30 and TRBJ2-1; a weak D match, TRBD1 (6 bases). The germline V and J ends were trimmed by 3 bases and 9 bases, with 24 bases remaining between them. The CDR3 spans 16 residues. From germline, CDR1 is GTSNPN and CDR2 SVGIG (reference sequence). The CDR3 bases are TGTGCCTGGAGAAAACCCCTAGTCTACAGGGAAAGTGAGCAGTTCTTC. Encoded protein: CAWRKPLVYRESEQFF.

The J gene is TRBJ2-7, the V gene TRBV19, with 7 bases that match TRBD1. J lost 2 bases, V lost 3 bases, and 7 bases had no gene match. Per germline, CDR1 LNHDA and CDR2 SQIVND (reference sequence). CDR3 size: 15 residues. DNA for the CDR3: TGTGCCAGTAGTATGGGACAGCGCAGGACCTACGAGCAGTACTTC. Protein: CASSMGQRRTYEQYF.

The chain has TRBV5-8 and TRBJ2-5; D possibly corresponds to TRBD2 (5 bases). This CDR3 is 13 amino acids long. The V gene's germline CDR1 is SGHTS and CDR2 YDEGEE. Trimming shortened V by 6 bases and J by 2 bases, and 11 bases separated the two germline ends. In nucleotides, the CDR3 is TGTGCCAGCAACATGGGGAGTCAAGAGACCCAGTACTTC. Translated, it gives CASNMGSQETQYF. Using reference TRBV5-8 and TRBJ2-5 for the parts outside the CDR3, the full variable domain is EAGVTQSPTHLIKTRGQQATLRCSPISGHTSVYWYQQALGLGLQFLLWYDEGEERNRGNFPPRFSGRQFPNYSSELNVNALELEDSALYLCASNMGSQETQYFGPGTRLLVL.

CDR3 bases: TGTGCCAGCAGCTTAGCGTTACTTGATGGCGGGGAGCTGTTTTTT. Translation: CASSLALLDGGELFF. The V gene is TRBV11-2, the J gene TRBJ2-2; D is uncertain. Germline V lookup: CDR1 SGHAT, CDR2 FQNNGV. The CDR3 totals 15 residues. Trimming shortened V by 1 base and J by 7 bases, and 13 bases separated the two germline ends.

V and J are TRBV30 and TRBJ2-1; no firm D call. Germline assignment: CDR1 GTSNPN and CDR2 SVGIG (reference sequence). With 3 bases removed from V and 4 bases from J, the gap between germline ends came to 4 bases. The CDR3 is 11 amino acids. The CDR3 DNA follows: TGTGCCTGGAGATCGTACAATGAGCAGTTCTTC. Its protein product is CAWRSYNEQFF.

V and J are TRBV4-2 and TRBJ2-1; 9 nucleotides align to TRBD1. Germline values: CDR1 LGHNA, CDR2 YNFKEQ. CDR3 length: 17 residues. Trimming cost V 4 bases and J 7 bases; bases outside gene matches: 14. CDR3 loop: CASSRPGAGTGYNEQFF. The CDR3 coding sequence is TGTGCCAGCAGCCGCCCAGGAGCCGGGACAGGGTATAATGAGCAGTTCTTC.

The chain links TRBV7-8 to TRBJ1-2; 7 bases agree with TRBD1. Germline assignment: CDR1 SGHVS and CDR2 FQNEAQ. The CDR3 spans 13 residues. The junction had 9 bases not matched to a gene; V was cut back by 4 bases and J by 10 bases. The CDR3 nucleotides read TGTGCCAGCAGCTCGTTCAACAGGGGTGACTACACCTTC. Its protein product is CASSSFNRGDYTF.

The chain combines TRBV6-1 with TRBJ1-4; D remains ambiguous. The germline CDR1 and CDR2 sequences are MNHNS and SASEGT. The CDR3 covers 15 residues. Trimming cost V 2 bases and J 0 bases, with 7 bases left between them. The CDR3 reads CASSEHGATNEKLFF. DNA for the CDR3: TGTGCCAGCAGTGAACACGGAGCAACTAATGAAAAACTGTTTTTT.